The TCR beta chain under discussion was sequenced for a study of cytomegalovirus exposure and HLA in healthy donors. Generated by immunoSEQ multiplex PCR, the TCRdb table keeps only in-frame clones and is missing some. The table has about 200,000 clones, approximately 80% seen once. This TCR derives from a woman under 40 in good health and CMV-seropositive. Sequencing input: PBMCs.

CDR3 protein: CASSQDRDRGGYTF. The CDR3 DNA reads as TGTGCCAGCAGCCAAGATCGGGACAGAGGTGGCTACACCTTC. This chain uses TRBV4-2 with TRBJ1-2; 7 positions match TRBD1. After removal of 0 bases from V and 7 bases from J, the junction contained 5 bases not matched to a gene. The CDR3 runs 14 residues. Germline lookup yields CDR1 LGHNA and CDR2 YNFKEQ.